At least ten counts were recorded for the clone carrying this T cell receptor (beta chain). The antigen is not known. The CDR3 length is 13 residues. The ends lost 6 bases at V and 5 bases at J; junction bases unmatched: 5. Per the germline V gene, CDR1 is SEHNR and CDR2 is FQNEAQ (reference sequence). The sample comes from a study of T cells in Graves' hyperthyroidism and ophthalmopathy. Diagnoses used clinical symptoms, serum thyroxine and TRAb, thyroid ultrasound and orbital computed tomography. Authors of the study amplified TCR beta CDR3 regions from RNA transcripts. HTBI primers were the set used in a first-round RT-PCR of the TCR CDR3. MiXCR, applied by TCRdb to the multiplex PCR reads, yields one record per CDR3 protein. The sample contains over 650,000 distinct CDR3 sequences, over 40% of which appear only once. Study-wide results and caveats: In validation, the model predicted ophthalmopathy. These predictions came a median roughly 7.1 months before onset. The authors' 13 V-J model separated ophthalmopathy from stable hyperthyroidism.

The source material was peripheral blood or thyroid tissue (not recorded which). This sequence originates from an adult man with Graves' disease, either hyperthyroidism or ophthalmopathy (not recorded which). This chain connects TRBV7-9 to TRBJ2-5, with 8 positions matching TRBD1. This CDR3 reads CASRTGQGETQYF. CDR3 nucleotide sequence: TGTGCCAGCAGAACTGGACAGGGCGAGACCCAGTACTTC.